The T cell receptor beta chain under discussion was sequenced for a study of shared clonotypes between healthy human individuals. Germline V gene data show CDR1 as MNHEY and CDR2 as SMNVEV (reference sequence). This CDR3 is built from 16 residues. V was pared by 4 bases and J by 3 bases, with 8 bases of the junction left unmatched. Measured with immunoSEQ multiplex PCR; TCRdb has only the in-frame clones, and not every one. The sample shows some 2,400,000 clones, nearly 97% of them seen only once. This TCR was recovered from a man between 18 and 29 years old in good health. Sequencing was carried out using naive CD4+ T cells sorted from blood. Subset indicated: CD45RA+ positively selected. This chain joins TRBV27 and TRBJ1-5; 8 nucleotides agree with TRBD1. CDR3 DNA: TGTGCCAGCAGTTCAGGACAGGGACCTTCCAATCAGCCCCAGCATTTT. Protein sequence: CASSSGQGPSNQPQHF.